The following is a T cell receptor beta chain sequence with its context. CDR3 size: 17 residues. Germline loops: CDR1 MGHRA, CDR2 YSYEKL. J lost 0 bases, V lost 0 bases, and 5 bases had no gene match. The data were obtained in a study of technical replicates of blood from a handful of donors. Profiled with immunoSEQ multiplex PCR; TCRdb holds only in-frame clones, not every one. Of fewer than 100,000 clones listed, around nine tenths are singletons. This clonotype was sampled from a human donor in good health. Material for sequencing was T cells isolated from PBMCs. This chain joins TRBV4-1 and TRBJ1-5, with 7 bases lining up with TRBD1. The CDR3 loop reads CASSQEETGHSNQPQHF. The CDR3 DNA sequence: TGCGCCAGCAGCCAAGAGGAGACAGGGCATAGCAATCAGCCCCAGCATTTT.